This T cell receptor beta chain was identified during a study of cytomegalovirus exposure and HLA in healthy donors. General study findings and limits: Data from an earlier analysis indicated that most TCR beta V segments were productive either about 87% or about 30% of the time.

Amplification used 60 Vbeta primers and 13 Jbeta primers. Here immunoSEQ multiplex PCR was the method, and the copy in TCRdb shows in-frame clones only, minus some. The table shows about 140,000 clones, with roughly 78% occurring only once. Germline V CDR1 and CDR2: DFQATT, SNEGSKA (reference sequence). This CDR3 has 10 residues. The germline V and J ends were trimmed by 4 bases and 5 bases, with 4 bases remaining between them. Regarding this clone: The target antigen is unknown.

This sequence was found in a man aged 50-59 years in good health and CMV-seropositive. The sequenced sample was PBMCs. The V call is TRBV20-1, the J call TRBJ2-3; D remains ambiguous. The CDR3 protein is CSATGDTQYF. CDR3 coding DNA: TGCAGTGCTACGGGAGATACGCAGTATTTT.